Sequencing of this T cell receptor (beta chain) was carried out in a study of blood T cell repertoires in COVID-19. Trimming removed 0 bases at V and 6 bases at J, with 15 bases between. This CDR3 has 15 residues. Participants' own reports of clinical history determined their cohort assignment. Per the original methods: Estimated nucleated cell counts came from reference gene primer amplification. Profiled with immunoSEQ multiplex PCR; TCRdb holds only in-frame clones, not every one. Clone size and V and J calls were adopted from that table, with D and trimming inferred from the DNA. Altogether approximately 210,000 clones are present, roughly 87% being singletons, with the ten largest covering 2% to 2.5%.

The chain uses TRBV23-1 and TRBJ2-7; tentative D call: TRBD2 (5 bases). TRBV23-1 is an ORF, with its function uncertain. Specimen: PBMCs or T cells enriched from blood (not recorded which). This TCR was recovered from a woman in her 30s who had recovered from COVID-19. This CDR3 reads CASSQSKRGFREQYF. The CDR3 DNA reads TGCGCCAGCAGTCAATCGAAGCGAGGGTTCCGCGAGCAGTACTTC.